This T cell receptor beta chain was sequenced during a study of CD8 T cells in Susac syndrome. RNA in amounts of roughly 0.45 to 1 ug was reverse transcribed with random hexamers. Across 54 Vbeta and 13 Jbeta, immunoSEQ multiplex PCR amplified TCR beta CDR3. TCRdb used MiXCR to reprocess the immunoSEQ multiplex PCR reads, holding one entry per CDR3 protein. The sample lists around 150,000 distinct CDR3 sequences, 93% seen once, with around 0.13% in the top ten. The CD8+ and CD4+ T cells were isolated magnetically using a negative isolation approach, whereas the TEMRA cells were enriched by FACS. A single count supports this clonotype. Looked up from germline, CDR1 is DFQATT and CDR2 is SNEGSKA (reference sequence). The CDR3 is 12 residues long. V was clipped by 6 bases and J by 1 base; unmatched bases: 2.

The sequencing sample was made of CD4+ T cells from PBMCs. The gene calls are TRBV20-1 and TRBJ2-5; 7 bases map to TRBD1. The sequence derives from a human donor in good health. The CDR3 DNA sequence: TGCAGTGCGGGACAGCTCCAAGAGACCCAGTACTTC. Amino acid sequence: CSAGQLQETQYF.